These 9 T cell receptor beta chains came from one sample sequenced in a study of circulating CD8 cells and anti-PD-1 response in melanoma. TCR libraries were prepared from around 14 ng of total RNA with the QIAseq Immune Repertoire TCR panel. MiXCR was run by TCRdb on the reads, yielding one entry per CDR3 protein. The table lists roughly 300 distinct CDR3 sequences, around 11% of them singletons, with approximately 57% in the top ten. Live CD3+CD8+TCRalphabeta+ cells were sorted into four subsets by PD-1 and/or TIGIT. Sequencing was performed on CD8+ T cells from PBMCs, taken at baseline or after one month of anti-PD-1 therapy (not recorded which). Receptors were obtained from a human donor with melanoma.

This clonotype is classed as large. The chain has TRBV7-2 and TRBJ1-2; 9 bases map to TRBD1. Germline lookup yields CDR1 SGHTA and CDR2 FQGNSA. The J segment lost 5 bases and the V segment lost 5 bases, leaving 9 bases of the junction unmatched. The CDR3 spans 15 residues. DNA of the CDR3: TGTGCCAGCAGCGGCCGGGACAGGGTGACTTATGGCTACACCTTC. It is translated as CASSGRDRVTYGYTF.

This clonotype appeared a single time. The chain is built from TRBV2 and TRBJ2-1; D might be TRBD1 or TRBD2, each matching 6 bases. V was cut by 8 bases and J by 6 bases, with 17 bases left in between. Germline values: CDR1 SNHLY, CDR2 FYNNEI. This CDR3 has 14 residues. The CDR3 DNA follows: TGTGCCAGCGGGCGGGACACCCTGACCAATGAGCAGTTCTTC. Translation gives CASGRDTLTNEQFF. The complete variable domain, with remaining parts taken from reference TRBV2 and TRBJ2-1, reads EPEVTQTPSHQVTQMGQEVILRCVPISNHLYFYWYRQILGQKVEFLVSFYNNEISEKSEIFDDQFSVERPDGSNFTLKIRSTKLEDSAMYFCASGRDTLTNEQFFGPGTRLTVL.

The gene calls are TRBV6-1 and TRBJ2-7; the D gene is possibly TRBD1 (7 bases). V lost 2 bases, J lost 2 bases, and 13 bases lay in between. CDR1 and CDR2 from the germline V gene are MNHNS and SASEGT. The CDR3 runs to 15 residues. The CDR3 region is CASSEPGGQTYEQYF. As DNA, the CDR3 is TGTGCCAGCAGTGAACCAGGGGGGCAGACCTACGAGCAGTACTTC.

Judged by abundance, this clonotype is hyperexpanded. This chain connects TRBV25-1 to TRBJ2-3; D is uncertain. The CDR3 is 12 amino acids. Trimming pared 8 bases from V and 1 base from J, leaving 7 bases between. Germline values: CDR1 MGHDK, CDR2 SYGVNS. The CDR3 nucleotides are TGTGCCAGCGGATGGGGCACAGATACGCAGTATTTT. It specifies CASGWGTDTQYF.

On this clonotype: It may be a read error: a sequence one base away is much more abundant. Since the CDR3 does not end with the conserved phenylalanine or tryptophan, this likely comes from a read error. This chain links TRBV20-1 with TRBJ2-3; a weak D match, TRBD2 (5 bases). CDR3 length: 13 residues. Germline V CDR1 and CDR2: DFQATT, SNEGSKA (reference sequence). The V end was cut by 3 bases, the J end by 2 bases, with 9 bases between. The CDR3 bases are TGCAGTGCTAGGGGCGGGCTCACAGATACGCAGTATCTT. Translated, it gives CSARGGLTDTQYL.

In its sample, this clonotype ranks as large. CDR3 DNA sequence: TGTGCCAGCAGTGAGGTAGCGGGGGGCCCCCGTTCGGATGAGCAGTTCTTC. Translated: CASSEVAGGPRSDEQFF. The chain has TRBV25-1 and TRBJ2-1; 10 nucleotides align to TRBD2. Germline V gives CDR1 MGHDK, CDR2 SYGVNS. Trimming took 3 bases from V and 8 from J; bases not matched to a gene: 13. This CDR3 comprises 17 residues. Full variable domain (rest looked up from reference TRBV25-1 and TRBJ2-1): EADIYQTPRYLVIGTGKKITLECSQTMGHDKMYWYQQDPGMELHLIHYSYGVNSTEKGDLSSESTVSRIRTEHFPLTLESARPSHTSQYLCASSEVAGGPRSDEQFFGPGTRLTVL.

This clonotype is deemed large. The chain recombines TRBV7-9 with TRBJ2-5, with D perhaps TRBD2 (5 bases). Germline V gene data show CDR1 as SEHNR and CDR2 as FQNEAQ (reference sequence). Trimming left V 6 bases short and J 1 base short, with 18 bases between. This CDR3 has 16 residues. The CDR3 loop is CASSSPLGGFQETQYF. The CDR3 bases are TGTGCCAGCAGTTCTCCCCTGGGCGGGTTCCAAGAGACCCAGTACTTC.

In this sample, this clonotype is medium-sized. The chain combines TRBV20-1 with TRBJ2-2, with 11 bases matching TRBD1. V shed 6 bases and J 6 bases; nucleotides not matched to a gene: 3. Germline V gene sequence: CDR1 DFQATT, CDR2 SNEGSKA (reference sequence). The CDR3 is 13 residues long. This CDR3 is CSAGTGGAGELFF. CDR3 in DNA: TGCAGTGCCGGGACAGGGGGGGCCGGGGAGCTGTTTTTT.

Sample share makes this clonotype medium-sized. The chain uses TRBV29-1 and TRBJ2-1; 10 positions agree with TRBD2. The CDR3 spans 15 residues. With 2 bases clipped from V and 8 bases from J, the junction kept 9 bases outside the gene matches. Germline V gene sequence: CDR1 SQVTM, CDR2 ANQGSEA. This CDR3 reads CSVETSGAWGDEQFF. CDR3 DNA sequence: TGCAGCGTTGAAACTAGCGGGGCCTGGGGGGATGAGCAGTTCTTC.